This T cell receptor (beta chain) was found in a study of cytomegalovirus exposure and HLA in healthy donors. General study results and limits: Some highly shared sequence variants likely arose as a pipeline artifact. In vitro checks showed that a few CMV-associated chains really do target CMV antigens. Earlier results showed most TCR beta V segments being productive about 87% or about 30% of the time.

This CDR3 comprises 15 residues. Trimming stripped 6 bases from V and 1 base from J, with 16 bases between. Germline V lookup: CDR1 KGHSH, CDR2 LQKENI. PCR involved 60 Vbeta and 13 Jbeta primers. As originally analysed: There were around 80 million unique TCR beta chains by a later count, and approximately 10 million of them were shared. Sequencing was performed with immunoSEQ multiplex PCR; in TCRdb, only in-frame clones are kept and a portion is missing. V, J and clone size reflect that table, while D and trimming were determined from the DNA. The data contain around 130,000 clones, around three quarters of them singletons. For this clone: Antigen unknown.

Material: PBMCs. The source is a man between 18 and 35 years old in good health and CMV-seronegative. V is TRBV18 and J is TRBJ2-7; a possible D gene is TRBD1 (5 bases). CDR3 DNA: TGTGCCAGCTCTTTTTTCAGGGATCCATCCTACGAGCAGTACTTC. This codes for CASSFFRDPSYEQYF.